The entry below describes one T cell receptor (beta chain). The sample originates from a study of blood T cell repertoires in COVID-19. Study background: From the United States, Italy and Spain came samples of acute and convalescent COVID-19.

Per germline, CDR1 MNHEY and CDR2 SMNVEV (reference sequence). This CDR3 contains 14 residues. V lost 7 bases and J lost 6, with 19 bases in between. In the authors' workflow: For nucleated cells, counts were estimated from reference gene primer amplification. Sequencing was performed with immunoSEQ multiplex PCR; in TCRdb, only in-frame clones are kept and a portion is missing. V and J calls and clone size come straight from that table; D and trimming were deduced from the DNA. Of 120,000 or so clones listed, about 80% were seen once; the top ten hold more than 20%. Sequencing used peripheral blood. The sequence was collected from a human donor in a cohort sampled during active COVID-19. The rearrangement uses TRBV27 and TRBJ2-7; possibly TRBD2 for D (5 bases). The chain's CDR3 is CASIDLRGWGEQYF. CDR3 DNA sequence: TGTGCCAGCATAGATTTAAGAGGGTGGGGCGAGCAGTACTTC.